This T cell receptor (beta chain) was retrieved from a study of cytomegalovirus exposure and HLA in healthy donors. General observations from the study: Later analysis associated a missense DCLRE1C variant with TCR beta V- and J-gene trimming. According to reports, the classifier identified cytomegalovirus status with high specificity and sensitivity. The study recorded about 160 TCR beta chains that were cytomegalovirus-associated.

In the PCR, 60 Vbeta and 13 Jbeta primers were used. Generated by immunoSEQ multiplex PCR, the TCRdb table keeps only in-frame clones and is missing some. The sample records approximately 210,000 clones, about four fifths being singletons. This clone was detected only once. Antigen: not known. The sample consisted of PBMCs. The receptor was derived from a woman in her 50s in good health and CMV-seropositive.

CDR3 sequence reads: CASRTLQGFGSYEQYF. The DNA for the CDR3 is TGTGCCAGCAGAACGTTACAGGGTTTCGGCTCCTACGAGCAGTACTTC. The chain joins TRBV27 to TRBJ2-7, with D possibly being TRBD1 (6 bases). The CDR3 has 16 residues. Deletions cut 6 bases from V and 0 bases from J, with 18 bases between. CDR1 and CDR2 (germline): MNHEY, SMNVEV (reference sequence).